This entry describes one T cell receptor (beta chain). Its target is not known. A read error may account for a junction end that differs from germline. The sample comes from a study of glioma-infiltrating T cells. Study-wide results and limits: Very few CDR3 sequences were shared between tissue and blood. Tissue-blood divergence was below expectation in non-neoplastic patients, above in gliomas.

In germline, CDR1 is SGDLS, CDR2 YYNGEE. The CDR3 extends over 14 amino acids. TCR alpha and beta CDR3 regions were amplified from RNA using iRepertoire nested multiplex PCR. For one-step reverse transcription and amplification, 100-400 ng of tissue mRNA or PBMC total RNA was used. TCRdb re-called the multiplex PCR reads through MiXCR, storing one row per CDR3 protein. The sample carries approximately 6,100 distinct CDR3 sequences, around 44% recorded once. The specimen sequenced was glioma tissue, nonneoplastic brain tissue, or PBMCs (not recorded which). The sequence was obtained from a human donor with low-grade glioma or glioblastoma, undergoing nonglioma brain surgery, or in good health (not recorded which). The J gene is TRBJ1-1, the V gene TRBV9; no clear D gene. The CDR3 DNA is TGTTCCAGCAGCGTTAAGGGAGTTAACACTGGAGCTTTCTTT. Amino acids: CSSSVKGVNTGAFF.